This T cell receptor beta chain was sequenced for a study of blood T cell repertoires in COVID-19. On the study more broadly: Donors in the United States, Italy and Spain gave samples during acute or convalescent COVID-19. PBMCs, B-cell-depleted T cells, or T cells provided the cDNA or gDNA that made up the material.

This CDR3 comprises 16 residues. Germline assignment: CDR1 SGHVS and CDR2 FQNEAQ. J gave up 2 bases and V 5 bases, and 6 bases lay outside the gene matches. In its sample, this clone was seen once. Methods used by the authors: The assay estimated nucleated cells by amplifying reference gene primers. The method was immunoSEQ multiplex PCR; TCRdb's version includes in-frame clones alone and lacks a portion of them. The DNA was the basis for D and trimming; V, J and clone size are from that table. The table records some 250,000 clones, about 80% of them present only once. The chain links TRBV7-8 to TRBJ2-4, with 10 nucleotides matching TRBD2. Sequencing used peripheral blood. The TCR originated in a man aged 30 to 39 who had recovered from COVID-19. The CDR3 loop is CASSTIAGGPKNIQYF. The CDR3 bases are TGTGCCAGCAGCACTATAGCGGGGGGCCCCAAAAACATTCAGTACTTC.